This passage covers 27 T cell receptor beta chains from one sample sequenced in a study of T cells expressing NK-cell markers. TCRdb derives one entry per CDR3 protein from the 5' RACE reads, leaving out DNA. The sample totals about 400,000 distinct CDR3 sequences. Sequenced input: blood T cells: a sorted CD56 or NKG2C T cell subset, CD4+ or CD8+ T cells, or bulk PBMC T cells (not recorded which). These receptors originate from a woman between 50 and 59 years old in good health.

This sequence joins TRBV5-1 and TRBJ1-2; the D call of TRBD1 rests on TCRdb alone, since no DNA is present to check it. The CDR3 is 16 residues long. The germline gives CDR1 SGHRS, CDR2 YFSETQ. The CDR3: CASSLGGVDREYGYTF. The full variable domain, its missing parts supplied by reference TRBV5-1 and TRBJ1-2, is KAGVTQTPRYLIKTRGQQVTLSCSPISGHRSVSWYQQTPGQGLQFLFEYFSETQRNKGNFPGRFSGRQFSNSRSEMNVSTLELGDSALYLCASSLGGVDREYGYTFGSGTRLTVV.

V and J are TRBV7-7 and TRBJ2-1. This CDR3 spans 13 amino acids. Germline CDR1 SSHAT, CDR2 FNYEAQ (reference sequence). Here the CDR3 reads CASSHDELHEQFF.

The gene calls are TRBV12-3 or TRBV12-4 and TRBJ1-3. The CDR3 has 15 residues. This CDR3 is CASSLGPTSGNTIYF.

The chain combines TRBV7-7 with TRBJ2-5; lacking DNA, the TRBD2 call made by TCRdb goes unchecked. Per the germline V gene, CDR1 is SSHAT and CDR2 is FNYEAQ (reference sequence). This CDR3 has 16 amino acids. The chain's CDR3 is CASSLSPTSGIETQYF.

The rearrangement links TRBV11-3 to TRBJ2-1; checking the TCRdb D call of TRBD2 is not possible without DNA. This CDR3 is 13 amino acids long. Germline values: CDR1 SGHNT, CDR2 YENEEA. CDR3 loop: CASSPTVLGEQFF.

The chain recombines TRBV14 with TRBJ2-5. Germline V gene lookup returns CDR1 SGHDN and CDR2 FVKESK. The CDR3 is 14 residues long. This CDR3 is CASSQGGQRETQYF.

This chain's CDR3 is CASSLDRGLSDTQYF. The chain employs TRBV12-3 or TRBV12-4 and TRBJ2-3; the D gene TCRdb calls, TRBD1, cannot be checked with no DNA. The CDR3 totals 15 residues.

The J gene is TRBJ2-5, the V gene TRBV5-1; TCRdb selects TRBD2, and the lack of DNA leaves this call unchecked. CDR3 length: 12 amino acids. The germline CDR1 and CDR2 sequences are SGHRS and YFSETQ. The CDR3 region is CASRTSAETQYF.

The chain carries TRBV7-9 and TRBJ2-2. This CDR3 is built from 14 residues. The germline V gene has CDR1 SEHNR and CDR2 FQNEAQ (reference sequence). The CDR3 sequence: CASVSEGLTGELFF.

The J gene is TRBJ2-1, the V gene TRBV5-1; lacking DNA, the TRBD1 call made by TCRdb goes unchecked. The V gene's germline CDR1 is SGHRS and CDR2 YFSETQ. This CDR3 comprises 15 residues. This chain's CDR3 is CASSRGVQTYNEQFF.

V and J are TRBV9 and TRBJ2-4; the TCRdb call, TRBD1, lacks DNA for checking. The CDR3 has 13 residues. CDR1 and CDR2 from the germline V gene are SGDLS and YYNGEE. The CDR3 here is CASSPSVGRDEYF. Full variable domain (remainder filled in from reference TRBV9 and TRBJ2-4): DSGVTQTPKHLITATGQRVTLRCSPRSGDLSVYWYQQSLDQGLQFLIQYYNGEERAKGNILERFSAQQFPDLHSELNLSSLELGDSALYFCASSPSVGRDEYFGAGTRLSVL.

V and J are TRBV18 and TRBJ2-1. The germline CDR1 and CDR2 sequences are KGHSH and LQKENI. CDR3 size: 16 residues. CDR3 residues: CASSPTEGPKNNEQFF.

The CDR3 here is CASSLGISNDNEQFF. The rearrangement uses TRBV5-1 and TRBJ2-1. Looked up from germline, CDR1 is SGHRS and CDR2 is YFSETQ. CDR3 length: 15 amino acids.

The J gene is TRBJ2-2, the V gene TRBV4-1; TCRdb's D call, TRBD2, is unchecked because there is no DNA. The CDR3 has 17 residues. Germline CDR1 is MGHRA and CDR2 is YSYEKL. CDR3 amino acids: CASSQDVSSGYTGELFF.

The chain employs TRBV12-3 or TRBV12-4 and TRBJ2-1; TCRdb gives TRBD2 as the D gene, but with no DNA this cannot be confirmed. This CDR3 contains 17 residues. CDR3: CASNVLSGRRGYNEQFF.

V and J are TRBV5-1 and TRBJ1-1; no DNA is available, so the TRBD1 call from TCRdb remains unchecked. There are 15 residues in the CDR3. Germline V lookup: CDR1 SGHRS, CDR2 YFSETQ. CDR3 amino acids: CASSLGLGGNTEAFF.

This rearrangement joins TRBV24-1 to TRBJ2-1. The CDR3 contains 11 residues. CDR1 is KGHDR and CDR2 is SFDVKD in the germline V gene. The CDR3 loop reads CATSRHYEQFF.

V usage is TRBV20-1 and J usage is TRBJ2-2; there is no DNA to check the TCRdb D call of TRBD1. Germline V gives CDR1 DFQATT, CDR2 SNEGSKA (reference sequence). The CDR3 length is 14 residues. CDR3 in amino acids: CSARGTEHTGELFF.

The chain recombines TRBV5-1 with TRBJ2-1; with no DNA, the TCRdb D assignment of TRBD2 cannot be verified. This CDR3 spans 19 amino acids. Germline values: CDR1 SGHRS, CDR2 YFSETQ. The CDR3 spells CASRAGGLKEGPSYNEQFF.

The J gene is TRBJ1-1, the V gene TRBV12-3 or TRBV12-4. This CDR3 is built from 14 residues. The chain's CDR3 is CASNWGGYDTEAFF.

The CDR3 spells CASSQTGFFSYEQYF. The chain employs TRBV14 and TRBJ2-7; TCRdb's assignment of TRBD1 cannot be checked, as there is no DNA. Germline values: CDR1 SGHDN, CDR2 FVKESK. The CDR3 is 15 amino acids.

The chain employs TRBV9 and TRBJ2-3; TCRdb selects TRBD2, and the lack of DNA leaves this call unchecked. This CDR3 contains 16 residues. Germline CDR1 and CDR2: SGDLS and YYNGEE. This CDR3 reads CASSVGSSGVRDTQYF.

V is TRBV10-3 and J is TRBJ2-5; no DNA is available, so the TRBD2 call from TCRdb remains unchecked. CDR3 length: 15 amino acids. Germline-derived CDR1 and CDR2 are ENHRY and SYGVKD. CDR3 amino acids: CAISEPGEVGGAQYF.

This chain links TRBV10-3 with TRBJ1-4; TCRdb names TRBD1, which stays unverified in the absence of DNA. The germline gives CDR1 ENHRY, CDR2 SYGVKD. This CDR3 comprises 19 residues. The CDR3 sequence: CAISPDRAQTRAANEKLFF.

The V and J genes are TRBV29-1 and TRBJ2-1; TCRdb outputs TRBD1, but without DNA this stays unchecked. CDR3 length: 14 residues. The germline CDR1 and CDR2 sequences are SQVTM and ANQGSEA. The CDR3 region is CSVGEITGGGEQFF.

This sequence joins TRBV29-1 and TRBJ2-6; as DNA is missing, the TRBD1 call by TCRdb cannot be tested. The CDR3 extends over 17 amino acids. Germline CDR1 is SQVTM and CDR2 is ANQGSEA. This chain's CDR3 is CSLRNRGRVSGANVLTF.

The chain recombines TRBV4-1 with TRBJ2-3; TCRdb selects TRBD1, and the lack of DNA leaves this call unchecked. The CDR3 totals 11 residues. The germline V gene has CDR1 MGHRA and CDR2 YSYEKL. The CDR3 loop reads CASGGSDTQYF.